The 30 T cell receptor beta chains in this list originate from one sample, sequenced in a study of T cell repertoires in cytomegalovirus infection. One entry per CDR3 protein results from TCRdb running MiXCR on the reads. Here the sample spans 200,000 or so distinct CDR3 sequences, roughly 19% being singletons. The specimen sequenced was PBMCs. The source of these receptors is a human donor in good health (CMV status not recorded). Some clones in this sample may be carry-over from other donors' samples.

The genes are TRBV2 and TRBJ1-4, with D hard to call. CDR1 and CDR2 (germline): SNHLY, FYNNEI. V was clipped by 6 bases and J by 7 bases, with 12 bases between them. The CDR3 length is 13 residues. This CDR3 is CASSPEHGEKLFF. DNA for the CDR3: TGTGCCAGCAGCCCCGAACATGGTGAAAAACTGTTTTTT.

This clonotype showed up many times. The J gene is TRBJ1-1, the V gene TRBV28; no clear D gene. The CDR3 loop spans 11 amino acids. Germline V lookup: CDR1 MDHEN, CDR2 SYDVKM. Trimming pared 6 bases from V and 2 bases from J, leaving 4 bases between. The CDR3 DNA sequence: TGTGCCAGCAGACTTAACACTGAAGCTTTCTTT. Amino acid sequence: CASRLNTEAFF.

This rearrangement joins TRBV7-2 to TRBJ2-7; 8 bases map to TRBD1. V lost 6 bases, J lost 2 bases, and 9 bases stayed unmatched. Looked up from germline, CDR1 is SGHTA and CDR2 is FQGNSA. CDR3 length: 15 amino acids. In nucleotides, the CDR3 is TGTGCCAGCAGTTCTCACGGACAGGGAGCCTACGAGCAGTACTTC. Translated: CASSSHGQGAYEQYF.

This clonotype turned up a few times. CDR3 nucleotides: TGTGCCACCAGTGATGCCCCCGGGCGCCGAGGGCTCTACGAGCAGTACTTC. Protein: CATSDAPGRRGLYEQYF. V and J are TRBV24-1 and TRBJ2-7, with D maybe TRBD2 (5 bases). The ends were cut back, 3 bases at V and 3 bases at J, with 20 bases in the middle. There are 17 residues in the CDR3. Germline V gene data show CDR1 as KGHDR and CDR2 as SFDVKD.

This clonotype was observed at least ten times. CDR3 DNA sequence: TGTGCCAGCAGTTACTCGGAAACGGTTAGCTCCTACGAGCAGTACTTC. It is translated as CASSYSETVSSYEQYF. The V call is TRBV6-2 or TRBV6-3, the J call TRBJ2-7, with no clear D. Germline CDR1 reads MNHEY; CDR2 reads SVGEGT. The CDR3 loop spans 16 amino acids. V was cut by 0 bases and J by 0 bases, with 12 bases left in between.

In this sample, this clonotype turned up a few times. The chain carries TRBV6-5 and TRBJ1-2; D is possibly TRBD1 (5 bases). CDR1 and CDR2 from the germline V gene are MNHEY and SVGAGI. The CDR3 runs to 15 residues. Between the trimmed V and J ends, which lost 0 bases and 0 bases, there was a span of 8 bases. The CDR3, as DNA: TGTGCCAGCAGTTACTCGAGGGGTTCTAACTATGGCTACACCTTC. It translates to CASSYSRGSNYGYTF.

The rearrangement links TRBV5-1 to TRBJ2-2; 8 bases are shared with TRBD1. Trimming took 2 bases from V and 0 from J; bases not matched to a gene: 6. From germline, CDR1 is SGHRS and CDR2 YFSETQ. CDR3 size: 17 residues. For the CDR3, the DNA is TGCGCCAGCAGCTTAGGGCCGGGACAGGCGAACACCGGGGAGCTGTTTTTT. Translated: CASSLGPGQANTGELFF.

This clonotype was counted at least ten times. The chain recombines TRBV4-1 with TRBJ2-3, with D perhaps matching TRBD1 (7 bases). CDR1 and CDR2 (germline): MGHRA, YSYEKL. The germline V and J ends were trimmed by 0 bases and 4 bases, with 14 bases remaining between them. CDR3 length: 16 residues. The CDR3 spells CASSQDLQGEADTQYF. CDR3 nucleotides: TGCGCCAGCAGCCAAGATCTTCAGGGGGAGGCAGATACGCAGTATTTT.

The J gene is TRBJ2-5, the V gene TRBV10-3; 10 bases fit TRBD1. Germline lookup yields CDR1 ENHRY and CDR2 SYGVKD. Trimming removed 10 bases from V and 5 bases from J; junction bases left unmatched: 10. The CDR3 totals 14 residues. The CDR3 coding sequence is TGTGCCAGCGCCCCGGGACAGGGGCGGGAGACCCAGTACTTC. Translating gives CASAPGQGRETQYF.

This chain joins TRBV5-1 and TRBJ2-7, with D possibly being TRBD1 (5 bases). Germline V gene sequence: CDR1 SGHRS, CDR2 YFSETQ. The CDR3 has 14 amino acids. Trimming left V 4 bases short and J 1 base short, with 12 bases between. The CDR3 coding sequence is TGCGCCAGCAGCCTTTCAGGGATGTCCTACGAGCAGTACTTC. Translated, it gives CASSLSGMSYEQYF. The full variable domain, completed using reference TRBV5-1 and TRBJ2-7, is KAGVTQTPRYLIKTRGQQVTLSCSPISGHRSVSWYQQTPGQGLQFLFEYFSETQRNKGNFPGRFSGRQFSNSRSEMNVSTLELGDSALYLCASSLSGMSYEQYFGPGTRLTVT.

This clonotype was seen only a few times. The chain has TRBV7-3 and TRBJ1-5; D is possibly TRBD1 (5 bases). V gave up 4 bases and J gave up 0 bases, with 16 bases separating them. The CDR3 has 17 amino acids. Germline lookup yields CDR1 SGHTA and CDR2 FQGTGA. For the CDR3, the DNA is TGTGCCAGCAGCTACTGGGACCGACTGTATAGCAATCAGCCCCAGCATTTT. Its protein is CASSYWDRLYSNQPQHF.

This chain links TRBV2 with TRBJ2-7, with D maybe TRBD2 (5 bases). CDR3 size: 15 residues. The germline V gene has CDR1 SNHLY and CDR2 FYNNEI. Between the trimmed V and J ends, which lost 1 base and 2 bases, there was a span of 12 bases. This chain's CDR3 is CASSEESGPTYEQYF. DNA of the CDR3: TGTGCCAGCAGTGAAGAGAGCGGACCGACCTACGAGCAGTACTTC.

This clonotype has just a few counts. One end of the junction is discordant with germline, which a read error may explain. This chain uses TRBV4-3 with TRBJ2-1; 9 nucleotides agree with TRBD1. Germline V gene data show CDR1 as LGHNA and CDR2 as YSLEER. The CDR3 is 14 amino acids. CDR3 sequence: CASSQDRTTGQGVF. CDR3 DNA sequence: TGCGCCAGCAGCCAAGATCGTACCACGGGACAGGGAGTCTTC.

This clonotype has ten or more counts. The CDR3 sequence is CASSYIFTGTGYGYTF. The CDR3, as DNA: TGTGCCAGCAGTTATATATTCACCGGGACGGGATATGGCTACACCTTC. The J gene is TRBJ1-2, the V gene TRBV6-1, with a tentative D call TRBD1 (5 bases). Trimming took 5 bases from V and 5 from J, leaving 21 bases between them. This CDR3 is 16 amino acids long. Germline CDR1 MNHNS, CDR2 SASEGT.

Many counts were recorded for this clonotype. The V gene is TRBV6-1, the J gene TRBJ2-7, with D tentatively TRBD1 (6 bases). Trimming left V 5 bases short and J 2 bases short, with 13 bases between. Germline CDR1 and CDR2: MNHNS and SASEGT. The CDR3 totals 14 residues. The CDR3 bases are TGTGCCAGCAGTTTTACCCGGGACACCTACGAGCAGTACTTC. This gives the protein CASSFTRDTYEQYF.

The sample holds a few counts of this clonotype. This sequence joins TRBV11-2 and TRBJ2-7, with TRBD1 as a possible D gene (6 bases). This CDR3 comprises 13 residues. Germline V CDR1 and CDR2: SGHAT, FQNNGV. V lost 5 bases and J 9 bases, leaving 17 bases between the germline ends. CDR3 sequence reads: CASSPRDILGQYF. In DNA form, the CDR3 reads TGTGCCAGCAGCCCCCGGGACATCCTTGGGCAGTACTTC.

This clonotype was seen repeatedly, ten times or more. V usage is TRBV7-2 and J usage is TRBJ1-1; D perhaps matches TRBD1 (5 bases). Trimming cost V 1 base and J 8 bases, with 11 bases left between them. CDR1 and CDR2 from the germline V gene are SGHTA and FQGNSA. There are 13 residues in the CDR3. In DNA, the CDR3 is TGTGCCAGCAGCTTAGGAGGCAGGGCCGAAGCTTTCTTT. Translated, it gives CASSLGGRAEAFF.

This clonotype was recorded at least ten times. V is TRBV28 and J is TRBJ1-4; D call uncertain. Germline CDR1 reads MDHEN; CDR2 reads SYDVKM. V lost 6 bases, J lost 8 bases, and 16 bases lay in between. The CDR3 runs 14 residues. The CDR3 DNA reads as TGTGCCAGCAGAGAACGGGGTTATCGAGAAAAACTGTTTTTT. Its translation: CASRERGYREKLFF.

The genes are TRBV28 and TRBJ2-2; D is perhaps TRBD2 (5 bases). The V end lost 9 bases, the J end lost 5 bases, and 10 bases lay between the germline ends. This CDR3 comprises 12 residues. CDR1 MDHEN and CDR2 SYDVKM come from the germline V gene. The CDR3 nucleotides are TGTGCCAGTTACGGGGAAACCGGGGAGCTGTTTTTT. Translated, it gives CASYGETGELFF.

Ten or more counts support this clonotype. The CDR3, as DNA: TGTGCCAGCAGTTTAGGGACAGCAAATAATCAGCCCCAGCATTTT. Its translation is CASSLGTANNQPQHF. The chain is built from TRBV12-3 or TRBV12-4 and TRBJ1-5, with D tentatively TRBD1 (6 bases). The ends were cut back, 1 base at V and 4 bases at J, with 11 bases in the middle. This CDR3 is built from 15 residues.

There are a few counts of this clonotype. The chain uses TRBV6-1 and TRBJ2-5; no definite D call. CDR1 is MNHNS and CDR2 is SASEGT in the germline V gene. The CDR3 has 13 amino acids. Trimming removed 2 bases at V and 3 bases at J, with 7 bases between. CDR3 sequence (DNA): TGTGCCAGCAGTGAATTTCGGGAAGAGACCCAGTACTTC. Translating it yields CASSEFREETQYF.

This clonotype has at least ten counts. CDR3 protein: CSVSQGAETQYF. DNA for the CDR3: TGCAGCGTTTCCCAGGGGGCTGAGACCCAGTACTTC. The J gene is TRBJ2-5, the V gene TRBV29-1; 8 nucleotides match TRBD1. Trimming cost V 5 bases and J 5 bases; bases outside gene matches: 4. The germline gives CDR1 SQVTM, CDR2 ANQGSEA. This CDR3 spans 12 amino acids.

In regard to this clonotype: One end of the junction fails to match germline, which may point to a read error. The chain employs TRBV7-2 and TRBJ2-1; D remains ambiguous. The CDR3 has 13 amino acids. CDR1 is SGHTA, CDR2 FQGNSA, per germline. The CDR3 region is CASSLRQYNELFF. The CDR3 bases are TGTGCCAGCAGCTTAAGACAATACAATGAGCTGTTCTTC.

There are a few counts of this clonotype. The chain recombines TRBV6-5 with TRBJ1-2, with a tentative D call TRBD1 (5 bases). The CDR3 totals 13 residues. V was shortened by 2 bases and J by 7 bases, with 11 bases between the two germline ends. The germline gives CDR1 MNHEY, CDR2 SVGAGI. The CDR3 sequence is CASSYRPGGGYTF. CDR3 sequence (DNA): TGTGCCAGCAGTTACAGACCTGGGGGTGGCTACACCTTC.

This chain's CDR3 is CASSVKQLNSPLHF. In DNA, the CDR3 is TGTGCCAGCAGCGTCAAACAGCTTAATTCACCCCTCCACTTT. The J gene is TRBJ1-6, the V gene TRBV9; D gene ambiguous. Deletions cut 2 bases from V and 6 bases from J, with 9 bases between. The germline CDR1 and CDR2 sequences are SGDLS and YYNGEE. The CDR3 is 14 residues long.

The chain combines TRBV7-2 with TRBJ2-4, with D possibly matching TRBD2 (5 bases). V was clipped by 5 bases and J by 0 bases, with 14 bases between them. CDR3 length equals 16 residues. Germline CDR1 SGHTA, CDR2 FQGNSA. Here the CDR3 reads CASSPSGLEAKNIQYF. CDR3 nucleotides: TGTGCCAGCAGCCCAAGTGGACTTGAAGCCAAAAACATTCAGTACTTC.

About this clonotype: At one end the junction does not follow the germline gene, possibly because of a read error. The rearrangement joins TRBV28 to TRBJ2-4; D gene uncertain. The length of the CDR3 is 14 residues. Germline assignment: CDR1 MDHEN and CDR2 SYDVKM. CDR3 bases: TGTGCCAGCAGTTTCTTGCCTGCTAAGAACATGCAGTACTTC. It codes for CASSFLPAKNMQYF.

This clonotype appeared many times. The J gene is TRBJ2-5, the V gene TRBV6-1; the match to TRBD2 covers 10 bases. CDR1 is MNHNS, CDR2 SASEGT, per germline. The CDR3 runs 18 residues. V shed 2 bases, J shed 0 bases, and the junction held 9 bases outside the gene matches. CDR3 amino acids: CASSELAGASHDQETQYF. The DNA of the CDR3 is TGTGCCAGCAGTGAACTAGCGGGGGCCAGCCACGACCAAGAGACCCAGTACTTC.

A remark on this clonotype: A read error may produce the germline difference seen at one junction end. This chain joins TRBV7-2 and TRBJ2-2, with 13 bases aligning to TRBD2. This CDR3 contains 17 residues. Germline V gives CDR1 SGHTA, CDR2 FQGNSA. CDR3 DNA: TGTGCCAGCAGCTCCACTAGCGGGGGGGCGTGGACCGGGGAGCCGTTTTTT. Encoded protein: CASSSTSGGAWTGEPFF.

The table lists this clonotype with a few counts. This may be a read error, as it is one base from a much larger clone. The rearrangement links TRBV7-8 to TRBJ2-7; D may be TRBD2 (6 bases). The CDR3 sequence is 15 residues long. In germline, CDR1 is SGHVS, CDR2 FQNEAQ. The DNA of the CDR3 is TGTACCAGCAGCTTCCAGGCGGGGACTTCCTACGAGCAGTACTTC. This encodes CTSSFQAGTSYEQYF.